The 31 T cell receptor beta chains reported below all come from one sample, sequenced in a study of blood T cells in healthy people across ages. Primers used in a second PCR of about 7 to 11 cycles were a sample-barcoded 5' primer and a J-beta primer mix. A single record per CDR3 protein comes from TCRdb applying MiXCR to the 5' RACE reads. The table records 700,000 to 850,000 distinct CDR3 sequences, less than 70% of them present only once. The sample consisted of blood. These receptors were collected from a man at least 80 years old in good health.

The rearrangement links TRBV18 to TRBJ2-4; D not resolved. Trimming removed 2 bases at V and 5 bases at J, with 13 bases between. Germline CDR1 KGHSH, CDR2 LQKENI. The CDR3 loop spans 15 amino acids. The CDR3 nucleotides are TGTGCCAGCTCACCATTTCTAGTTCCTGAAAACATTCAGTACTTC. Translated, it gives CASSPFLVPENIQYF.

The CDR3 bases are TGTGCCAGCAGCCGAGCCGGGACCTTGGGGGGCGAGCAGTACTTC. Residues: CASSRAGTLGGEQYF. The rearrangement uses TRBV3-1 and TRBJ2-7, with a weak D call TRBD2 (6 bases). V lost 4 bases and J 6 bases, leaving 19 bases between the germline ends. Looked up from germline, CDR1 is LGHDT and CDR2 is YNNKEL (reference sequence). The CDR3 runs to 15 residues.

CDR3 DNA sequence: TGTGCCAGCAGTCCGCCGGGCTTCGTCAACTATGGCTACACCTTC. This codes for CASSPPGFVNYGYTF. The chain links TRBV27 to TRBJ1-2, with D hard to call. The length of the CDR3 is 15 residues. Germline-derived CDR1 and CDR2 are MNHEY and SMNVEV (reference sequence). Trimming left V 5 bases short and J 2 bases short, with 15 bases between.

This chain connects TRBV2 to TRBJ2-7; D gene uncertain. The CDR3 length is 14 residues. V lost 2 bases to trimming and J lost 2 bases, with 10 bases between them. From germline, CDR1 is SNHLY and CDR2 FYNNEI. For the CDR3, the DNA is TGTGCCAGCAGTGAAAGGCCGGGTACCTACGAGCAGTACTTC. Protein sequence: CASSERPGTYEQYF.

Comment on this clonotype: This may be a read error, as it is one base from a much larger clone. V usage is TRBV29-1 and J usage is TRBJ2-4; D may be TRBD2 (6 bases). Trimming pared 1 base from V and 15 bases from J, leaving 19 bases between. CDR3 length: 13 amino acids. CDR1 SQVTM and CDR2 ANQGSEA come from the germline V gene. CDR3 sequence: CSVEGGVQSERYF. For the CDR3, the DNA is TGCAGCGTTGAAGGGGGGGTTCAGTCCGAGCGGTACTTC.

V and J are TRBV13 and TRBJ1-6, with 7 positions matching TRBD1. V lost 10 bases and J lost 8; bases outside the gene matches: 5. CDR1 and CDR2 (germline): PRHDT, FYEKMQ (reference sequence). The CDR3 loop spans 12 amino acids. CDR3 loop: CATRGDYSPLHF. For the CDR3, the DNA is TGTGCCACCAGGGGGGACTATTCACCCCTCCACTTT.

This clonotype was seen more than once but under ten times. The V and J genes are TRBV13 and TRBJ2-4, with D perhaps TRBD1 (7 bases). Germline CDR1 is PRHDT and CDR2 is FYEKMQ (reference sequence). With 4 bases removed from V and 7 bases from J, the gap between germline ends came to 17 bases. CDR3 length: 15 residues. The CDR3 spells CASSSRRGPGNIQYF. CDR3 sequence (DNA): TGTGCCAGCAGCTCAAGGAGGGGGCCCGGCAACATTCAGTACTTC. Variable domain in full (rest from reference TRBV13 and TRBJ2-4): AAGVIQSPRHLIKEKRETATLKCYPIPRHDTVYWYQQGPGQDPQFLISFYEKMQSDKGSIPDRFSAQQFSDYHSELNMSSLELGDSALYFCASSSRRGPGNIQYFGAGTRLSVL.

Regarding this clonotype: This may arise from a read error, as a much more abundant clone is one base away. The chain employs TRBV7-8 and TRBJ2-5; D is uncertain. V lost 5 bases, J lost 5 bases, and 6 bases lay in between. From germline, CDR1 is SGHVS and CDR2 FQNEAQ. There are 11 residues in the CDR3. CDR3 sequence: CASSIMETQYF. The CDR3 coding sequence is TGTGCCAGCAGCATAATGGAGACCCAGTACTTC.

This clonotype was detected only a few times. This chain joins TRBV5-5 and TRBJ2-3, with D possibly called TRBD1 or TRBD2 (6 bases each). CDR1 and CDR2 (germline): SGHKS, YYEKEE (reference sequence). Trimming pared 4 bases from V and 5 bases from J, leaving 20 bases between. CDR3 length: 16 residues. The CDR3 here is CASSREQGRGGDTQYF. The DNA for the CDR3 is TGTGCCAGCAGCCGGGAGCAGGGGCGAGGAGGAGATACGCAGTATTTT.

This rearrangement joins TRBV5-1 to TRBJ2-1, with 9 bases identical to TRBD1. The CDR3 totals 14 residues. The trim removed 2 bases at V and 5 bases at J, leaving 2 bases unmatched. In germline, CDR1 is SGHRS, CDR2 YFSETQ. Here the CDR3 reads CASSFGTGNNEQFF. The CDR3 DNA is TGCGCCAGCAGCTTTGGGACAGGGAACAATGAGCAGTTCTTC.

The sample holds a few counts of this clonotype. The genes are TRBV7-9 and TRBJ1-4; D is possibly TRBD1 (5 bases). The CDR3 is 12 residues long. Germline assignment: CDR1 SEHNR and CDR2 FQNEAQ (reference sequence). V lost 3 bases and J lost 10, with 9 bases in between. The DNA for the CDR3 is TGTGCCAGCAGCTTGGGGCGGGGAAAACTGTTTTTT. Protein sequence: CASSLGRGKLFF.

This clonotype was recorded a few times. The rearrangement links TRBV7-9 to TRBJ1-2; 7 positions match TRBD1. Germline V CDR1 and CDR2: SEHNR, FQNEAQ (reference sequence). V lost 0 bases, J lost 4 bases, and 5 bases stayed unmatched. CDR3 length: 15 residues. CDR3 sequence: CASSLADRLLYGYTF. The DNA for the CDR3 is TGTGCCAGCAGCTTAGCGGACAGGCTACTCTATGGCTACACCTTC.

This sequence joins TRBV5-6 and TRBJ2-4, with 7 positions matching TRBD1. The germline CDR1 and CDR2 sequences are SGHDT and YYEEEE. V was clipped by 1 base and J by 3 bases; unmatched bases: 7. The CDR3 sequence is 16 residues long. The CDR3 protein is CASSLRDSKRKNIQYF. CDR3 DNA: TGTGCCAGCAGCTTGCGGGACAGCAAACGCAAAAACATTCAGTACTTC.

This clonotype was observed a few times. V gene TRBV20-1 combines with J gene TRBJ2-3, with D hard to call. Germline CDR1 DFQATT, CDR2 SNEGSKA (reference sequence). V dropped 1 base and J dropped 1 base, with 9 bases sitting between them. This CDR3 region has 14 residues. The CDR3 DNA is TGCAGTGCTAGAGGGGGATACCGCACAGATACGCAGTATTTT. Its translation is CSARGGYRTDTQYF.

The chain uses TRBV25-1 and TRBJ1-4; D gene ambiguous. Trimming removed 8 bases at V and 4 bases at J, with 5 bases between. There are 11 residues in the CDR3. In germline, CDR1 is MGHDK, CDR2 SYGVNS. The CDR3: CASGFNEKLFF. CDR3 DNA sequence: TGTGCCAGCGGGTTTAATGAAAAACTGTTTTTT.

The chain carries TRBV7-6 and TRBJ2-5; 8 positions match TRBD1. The CDR3 is made up of 16 amino acids. CDR1 is SGHVS, CDR2 FNYEAQ, per germline. Germline trimming cut 3 bases from V and 2 bases from J; bases unmatched to any gene: 8. The DNA for the CDR3 is TGTGCCAGCAGCTTGGAGCCGGGACAGGCTCAAGAGACCCAGTACTTC. This gives the protein CASSLEPGQAQETQYF.

There are a few counts of this clonotype. The chain carries TRBV5-1 and TRBJ2-5; 11 bases map to TRBD1. The CDR3 runs 15 residues. In germline, CDR1 is SGHRS, CDR2 YFSETQ. V was pared by 5 bases and J by 3 bases, with 6 bases of the junction left unmatched. The CDR3 here is CASRYRTGGEETQYF. DNA of the CDR3: TGCGCCAGCAGATACCGGACAGGGGGCGAAGAGACCCAGTACTTC.

This rearrangement joins TRBV6-6 to TRBJ2-7, with D possibly matching TRBD2 (5 bases). Trimming stripped 6 bases from V and 4 bases from J, with 22 bases between. The germline V gene has CDR1 MNHNY and CDR2 SVGAGI (reference sequence). This CDR3 spans 16 amino acids. The CDR3 region is CASSTSWVGSGYEQYF. The CDR3 DNA sequence: TGTGCCAGCAGCACTTCCTGGGTAGGGAGTGGGTACGAGCAGTACTTC.

This chain joins TRBV9 and TRBJ2-3; 8 bases are a match to TRBD1. The CDR3 loop spans 13 amino acids. The J segment lost 14 bases and the V segment lost 3 bases, leaving 11 bases of the junction unmatched. Germline CDR1 is SGDLS and CDR2 is YYNGEE. The CDR3 coding sequence is TGTGCCAGCAGCGCCGGACAGGGAGAGAAAGCGTATTTT. Protein product: CASSAGQGEKAYF.

The genes are TRBV7-2 and TRBJ1-2; D gene uncertain. Trimming took 11 bases from V and 4 from J, leaving 17 bases between them. Germline CDR1 and CDR2: SGHTA and FQGNSA. The CDR3 runs 13 residues. The CDR3 DNA sequence: TGTGCCGCCAGCTTAGGGTTCACCTATGGCTACACCTTC. Translating gives CAASLGFTYGYTF.

This chain joins TRBV28 and TRBJ1-2; D perhaps matches TRBD1 (5 bases). The CDR3 totals 15 residues. V lost 5 bases to trimming and J lost 4 bases, with 17 bases between them. Germline loops: CDR1 MDHEN, CDR2 SYDVKM. CDR3 protein: CASSLRRGDAYGYTF. In nucleotides, the CDR3 is TGTGCCAGCAGTCTCCGCCGGGGGGACGCCTATGGCTACACCTTC.

Ten or more counts support this clonotype. The rearrangement uses TRBV19 and TRBJ2-7, with D possibly being TRBD1 (6 bases). V lost 10 bases, J lost 0 bases, and 13 bases lay in between. In germline, CDR1 is LNHDA, CDR2 SQIVND (reference sequence). CDR3 length equals 13 residues. CDR3 protein: CATTDSRSYEQYF. CDR3 DNA: TGTGCCACTACGGACAGCCGCTCCTACGAGCAGTACTTC.

This clonotype was observed a handful of times. J is TRBJ2-6 and V is TRBV4-2; D is uncertain. Germline V CDR1 and CDR2: LGHNA, YNFKEQ. The V end lost 4 bases, the J end lost 0 bases, and 10 bases lay between the germline ends. The length of the CDR3 is 16 residues. CDR3 coding DNA: TGTGCCAGCAGCCCCGAAGGCCCCTCTGGGGCCAACGTCCTGACTTTC. This gives the protein CASSPEGPSGANVLTF.

The chain uses TRBV6-5 and TRBJ1-5, with 8 bases matching TRBD1. CDR1 is MNHEY, CDR2 SVGAGI, per germline. V was clipped by 4 bases and J by 1 base; unmatched bases: 6. The CDR3 covers 16 residues. The chain's CDR3 is CASSSLGQGSNQPQHF. Written as DNA, the CDR3 is TGTGCCAGCAGTTCCCTTGGACAGGGAAGCAATCAGCCCCAGCATTTT.

This clonotype was counted between two and nine times. V gene TRBV29-1 combines with J gene TRBJ2-7, with a tentative D call TRBD2 (5 bases). Trimming removed 3 bases at V and 5 bases at J, with 14 bases between. This CDR3 has 13 amino acids. CDR1 is SQVTM, CDR2 ANQGSEA, per germline. This CDR3 reads CSVDGTGINEQYF. CDR3 nucleotides: TGCAGCGTTGATGGCACGGGGATCAACGAGCAGTACTTC.

The sample holds a few counts of this clonotype. The rearrangement joins TRBV29-1 to TRBJ2-7, with D possibly being TRBD2 (5 bases). With the DNA end fitting TRBJ2-5 better, the J assignment may be wrong. The CDR3 has 15 residues. Germline V gene data show CDR1 as SQVTM and CDR2 as ANQGSEA. This chain's CDR3 is CSASPGGRSRGTQYF. The CDR3 region has the DNA TGCAGCGCCTCCCCCGGCGGGCGCTCTCGAGGGACCCAGTACTTC.

V usage is TRBV12-3 or TRBV12-4 and J usage is TRBJ1-2; D is possibly TRBD1 (6 bases). This CDR3 comprises 14 residues. V dropped 6 bases and J dropped 8 bases, with 19 bases sitting between them. For the CDR3, the DNA is TGTGCCAGCAGCCGGAGTGGGGGCCGCGGAGGCTACACCTTC. Translation: CASSRSGGRGGYTF.

This clonotype was counted ten times or more. The rearrangement joins TRBV29-1 to TRBJ2-5; no clear D gene. This CDR3 has 11 residues. The germline V gene has CDR1 SQVTM and CDR2 ANQGSEA. The V end was cut by 4 bases, the J end by 11 bases, with 14 bases between. The CDR3 region is CSVVSANEQYF. CDR3 in DNA: TGCAGCGTTGTGTCCGCGAATGAGCAGTACTTC.

This chain joins TRBV12-5 and TRBJ1-1; D might be TRBD1 (6 bases). The CDR3 has 15 amino acids. The V end lost 6 bases, the J end lost 4 bases, and 18 bases lay between the germline ends. The V gene's germline CDR1 is LGHNT and CDR2 FRNRAP. CDR3 residues: CASGINRDLVTEAFF. DNA of the CDR3: TGTGCTAGTGGGATCAACAGGGACCTAGTCACTGAAGCTTTCTTT.

The table lists this clonotype with a count of one. V usage is TRBV2 and J usage is TRBJ1-1; 7 positions match TRBD1. Germline V gives CDR1 SNHLY, CDR2 FYNNEI. CDR3 length: 15 residues. V gave up 4 bases and J gave up 5 bases; unmatched junction bases: 10. In DNA form, the CDR3 reads TGTGCCAGCAGTGGGCAAAGGGGGCGAGAAACTGAAGCTTTCTTT. Its protein product is CASSGQRGRETEAFF.

V gene TRBV25-1 combines with J gene TRBJ1-1; 11 bases line up with TRBD1. The CDR3 covers 15 residues. Per the germline V gene, CDR1 is MGHDK and CDR2 is SYGVNS. V lost 7 bases, J lost 4 bases, and 8 bases stayed unmatched. CDR3 in DNA: TGTGCCAGCACCCGAACGGGGACAGGGGGCACTGAAGCTTTCTTT. Amino acid sequence: CASTRTGTGGTEAFF.